Sequencing of this T cell receptor (beta chain) was carried out in a study of blood T cell repertoires in COVID-19. In the study overall: Acute and convalescent COVID-19 samples came from the United States, Italy and Spain. From T cells, B-cell-depleted T cells, or PBMCs came the material, which was cDNA or gDNA.

Original handling: How many nucleated cells were present was estimated from reference gene primer amplification. Profiled with immunoSEQ multiplex PCR; TCRdb holds only in-frame clones, not every one. The V and J calls and clone size are taken from that table; D and trimming were inferred from the DNA. The sample holds roughly 100,000 clones, roughly nine tenths seen once. Germline CDR1 is LNHDA and CDR2 is SQIVND (reference sequence). The CDR3 length is 16 residues. V lost 7 bases and J 4 bases, leaving 20 bases between the germline ends. V is TRBV19 and J is TRBJ1-5, with D possibly TRBD1 on 5 matching bases. The sequence was obtained from a woman older than 75 with active COVID-19. Sequences were obtained from peripheral blood. CDR3 DNA: TGTGCCAGTACTAACGCCCTGGCAGGGTTGAATCAGCCCCAGCATTTT. Translated, it gives CASTNALAGLNQPQHF.